A selection of T cell receptor beta chains follows, all from one sample in a study of shared clonotypes between healthy human individuals. The table came from immunoSEQ multiplex PCR; TCRdb's copy has only in-frame clones and leaves some out. The sample has 400,000 to 600,000 clones; about 79% are singletons. The specimen was PBMCs. The source is a woman between 40 and 55 years old in good health. Some clones in this sample may be carry-over from other donors' samples. Both conserved end residues are part of each CDR3. D genes are given only for firm matches. Expanded clones get a size class; other rows say once, few or many, or leave the size out.

d_call clone_size j_call v_call cdr3_aa cdr3_nt
. . TRBJ2-5 TRBV7-9 CASSHGYQETQYF TGTGCCAGCAGCCACGGTTACCAAGAGACCCAGTACTTC
TRBD2 . TRBJ2-7 TRBV19 CASRLIAGGQYEQYF TGTGCCAGTAGGTTGATAGCGGGAGGCCAATACGAGCAGTACTTC
. . TRBJ2-3 TRBV7-3 CASSLTRQHTDTQYF TGTGCCAGCAGCTTAACTAGACAGCACACAGATACGCAGTATTTT
TRBD2 . TRBJ2-5 TRBV7-8 CASSVRAGGLVRETQYF TGTGCCAGCAGCGTTAGAGCGGGGGGACTAGTAAGAGAGACCCAGTACTTC
. few TRBJ1-1 TRBV6-5 CASSYGGMNTEAFF TGTGCCAGCAGTTACGGAGGTATGAACACTGAAGCTTTCTTT
TRBD2 . TRBJ2-1 TRBV10-3 CAISESREGEQFF TGTGCCATCAGTGAGTCGAGGGAGGGTGAGCAGTTCTTC
. . TRBJ2-7 TRBV7-8 CASSPIPGASYEQYF TGTGCCAGCAGCCCAATCCCGGGGGCGTCCTACGAGCAGTACTTC
. . TRBJ2-4 TRBV4-1 CASSQDNTLAKNIQYF TGCGCCAGCAGCCAAGATAACACCCTAGCCAAAAACATTCAGTACTTC
. . TRBJ1-2 TRBV6-1 CASSEALGAVYGYTF TGTGCCAGCAGTGAAGCGCTCGGGGCGGTCTATGGCTACACCTTC
TRBD2 . TRBJ2-1 TRBV19 CASGQRLAVSYNEQFF TGTGCCAGCGGTCAACGGCTAGCGGTATCCTACAATGAGCAGTTCTTC
TRBD2 . TRBJ2-2 TRBV6-1 CASSLAGETGELFF TGTGCCAGCAGCCTAGCGGGAGAGACCGGGGAGCTGTTTTTT
. . TRBJ1-2 TRBV27 CASRTGGDYGYTF TGTGCCAGCAGGACGGGGGGGGACTATGGCTACACCTTC
. . TRBJ2-6 TRBV7-3 CASSKYSASGANVLTF TGTGCCAGCAGCAAATACTCGGCATCTGGGGCCAACGTCCTGACTTTC
. . TRBJ1-1 TRBV27 CASTTSKQGANTEAFF TGTGCCAGCACTACATCAAAACAGGGAGCGAACACTGAAGCTTTCTTT
. . TRBJ2-3 TRBV29-1 CSVVGNTDTQYF TGCAGCGTTGTGGGGAATACAGATACGCAGTATTTT
TRBD1 once TRBJ2-7 TRBV4-2 CASSQVTGDEQYF TGTGCCAGCAGCCAGGTCACAGGGGACGAGCAGTACTTC
. . TRBJ2-7 TRBV5-4 CASSLSGYEQYF TGTGCCAGCAGCTTGTCAGGCTACGAGCAGTACTTC
. . TRBJ2-7 TRBV5-1 CASSLTSSNYEQYF TGCGCCAGCAGCTTGACCAGTAGTAACTACGAGCAGTACTTC
TRBD1 . TRBJ2-1 TRBV19 CASTGTAVYNEQFF TGTGCCAGCACCGGGACAGCCGTATACAATGAGCAGTTCTTC
. . TRBJ2-7 TRBV14 CASSQQTAYEQYF TGTGCCAGCAGCCAACAGACAGCATACGAGCAGTACTTC
TRBD2 . TRBJ2-1 TRBV5-1 CASSLNSGGPSNEQFF TGCGCCAGCAGCTTGAATAGCGGGGGACCAAGCAATGAGCAGTTCTTC
. . TRBJ1-1 TRBV5-1 CASSPLLQGEAFF TGCGCCAGCAGTCCCCTACTCCAGGGTGAAGCTTTCTTT
TRBD1 once TRBJ1-2 TRBV18 CASSPGQGKGYTF TGTGCCAGCTCACCGGGACAGGGTAAAGGCTACACCTTC
. . TRBJ2-7 TRBV7-8 CASSLGVGEQYF TGTGCCAGCAGCTTAGGGGTAGGGGAGCAGTACTTC
. . TRBJ2-1 TRBV5-1 CASSLAGTSYNEQFF TGCGCCAGCAGCTTGGCGGGGACTTCCTACAATGAGCAGTTCTTC
. . TRBJ1-2 TRBV30 CAWSEGRGWEVDYGYTF TGTGCCTGGAGTGAAGGTCGGGGATGGGAGGTCGACTATGGCTACACCTTC
. . TRBJ2-5 TRBV10-3 CAISGDQETQYF TGTGCCATCAGTGGAGACCAAGAGACCCAGTACTTC
. . TRBJ2-1 TRBV7-2 CASKVPSYNEQFF TGTGCCAGCAAAGTACCATCATACAATGAGCAGTTCTTC
. . TRBJ2-2 TRBV18 CASFSASGYTGELFF TGTGCCAGCTTCTCGGCCAGCGGTTACACCGGGGAGCTGTTTTTT
. . TRBJ1-2 TRBV18 CASSPTGLSSTNYGYTF TGTGCCAGCTCACCAACAGGGCTATCGTCAACTAACTATGGCTACACCTTC
. . TRBJ2-2 TRBV6-6 CASSYTVNTGELFF TGTGCCAGCAGTTACACGGTGAACACCGGGGAGCTGTTTTTT
. few TRBJ2-3 TRBV7-9 CASSPGLGDTQYF TGTGCCAGCAGCCCAGGGCTTGGAGATACGCAGTATTTT
. . TRBJ1-2 TRBV28 CASSWAQFDRSTF TGTGCCAGCAGTTGGGCCCAGTTTGATCGTTCCACCTTC
TRBD2 . TRBJ2-1 TRBV11-2 CASNSGGGEQFF TGTGCCAGCAACTCGGGGGGTGGTGAGCAGTTCTTC
. . TRBJ2-5 TRBV5-1 CASSFPPQEETQYF TGCGCCAGCAGCTTTCCCCCGCAGGAGGAGACCCAGTACTTC
TRBD1 . TRBJ1-1 TRBV6-5 CASSLRQGASEAFF TGTGCCAGCAGCTTAAGACAGGGGGCCTCTGAAGCTTTCTTT
. . TRBJ1-2 TRBV6-1 CASSPGQWMGGYTF TGTGCCAGCAGCCCGGGACAATGGATGGGAGGCTACACCTTC
. few TRBJ2-3 TRBV18 CASSRGEITDTQYF TGTGCCAGCTCACGCGGGGAAATCACAGATACGCAGTATTTT
. . TRBJ1-4 TRBV30 CAWSRTAANEKLFF TGTGCCTGGAGTAGGACAGCCGCTAATGAAAAACTGTTTTTT
. . TRBJ1-4 TRBV28 CASREGQGYWGEKLFF TGTGCCAGCAGAGAGGGGCAGGGCTATTGGGGTGAAAAACTGTTTTTT
TRBD1 . TRBJ2-7 TRBV5-4 CASTFVTGSVSYEQYF TGTGCCAGCACCTTCGTGACAGGGAGTGTCTCCTACGAGCAGTACTTC
TRBD1 . TRBJ2-1 TRBV4-3 CASRSDRGGSYNEQFF TGCGCCAGCAGAAGTGACAGGGGAGGCTCCTACAATGAGCAGTTCTTC